Shown below are 25 T cell receptor beta chains from a single sample sequenced in a study of blood T cells in healthy people across ages. With a J-beta primer mix and a sample-barcoded 5' primer, a second PCR ran roughly 7 to 11 cycles. Via MiXCR, TCRdb re-called the 5' RACE reads, giving one row per CDR3 protein. Among over 600,000 distinct CDR3 sequences listed, roughly three fifths were seen once. Sequencing input: blood. The receptors were gathered from a man aged 35 to 55 in good health.

This clonotype was observed a single time. J is TRBJ1-6 and V is TRBV7-9; D uncertain. V was pared by 5 bases and J by 8 bases, with 10 bases between. Per the germline V gene, CDR1 is SEHNR and CDR2 is FQNEAQ (reference sequence). The CDR3 is 13 residues long. In DNA form, the CDR3 reads TGTGCCAGCAGCGCCGCAGCGCATTCACCCCTCCACTTT. Encoded protein: CASSAAAHSPLHF.

J is TRBJ2-5 and V is TRBV7-2; no clear D gene. The CDR3 consists of 13 residues. Trimming removed 1 base at V and 5 bases at J, with 8 bases between. CDR1 and CDR2 (germline): SGHTA, FQGNSA. The DNA for the CDR3 is TGTGCCAGCAGCTTAGTTCAGGAGGAGACCCAGTACTTC. Protein product: CASSLVQEETQYF.

The rearrangement joins TRBV5-1 to TRBJ2-3; D is ambiguous. This CDR3 contains 14 residues. V lost 1 base and J lost 3, with 9 bases in between. The germline V gene has CDR1 SGHRS and CDR2 YFSETQ. CDR3: CASSLLPSTDTQYF. As DNA, the CDR3 is TGCGCCAGCAGCTTGCTCCCTTCAACAGATACGCAGTATTTT.

This chain uses TRBV5-1 with TRBJ2-1; TRBD1 aligns across 10 bases. This CDR3 has 16 amino acids. Germline V gives CDR1 SGHRS, CDR2 YFSETQ. Trimming cost V 0 bases and J 6 bases; bases outside gene matches: 6. CDR3 sequence (DNA): TGCGCCAGCAGCTTGGATCCGGGACAGGGGATCAATGAGCAGTTCTTC. Its protein product is CASSLDPGQGINEQFF.

The chain couples TRBV5-1 to TRBJ2-3; D ambiguous. The V gene lost 0 bases and the J gene lost 4 bases, with 15 bases spanning the gap. The CDR3 is made up of 16 amino acids. CDR1 is SGHRS and CDR2 is YFSETQ in the germline V gene. CDR3 residues: CASSLVEYHGADTQYF. The DNA for the CDR3 is TGCGCCAGCAGCTTGGTAGAATACCATGGAGCAGATACGCAGTATTTT.

CDR3 region: CASSVIGLGDTEAFF. In DNA, the CDR3 is TGTGCCAGCAGCGTAATTGGGTTGGGGGACACTGAAGCTTTCTTT. V usage is TRBV9 and J usage is TRBJ1-1; weak D call: TRBD1 (5 bases). This CDR3 has 15 residues. Looked up from germline, CDR1 is SGDLS and CDR2 is YYNGEE. Trimming took 1 base from V and 3 from J, leaving 13 bases between them.

The J gene is TRBJ2-3, the V gene TRBV28; 8 bases line up with TRBD1. J lost 2 bases, V lost 7 bases, and 5 bases had no gene match. Germline assignment: CDR1 MDHEN and CDR2 SYDVKM. This CDR3 has 14 residues. CDR3: CASTDRVVTDTQYF. The CDR3 coding sequence is TGTGCCAGCACGGACAGGGTTGTCACAGATACGCAGTATTTT.

This chain connects TRBV14 to TRBJ1-1, with no clear D. There are 13 residues in the CDR3. From germline, CDR1 is SGHDN and CDR2 FVKESK. The germline V and J ends were trimmed by 2 bases and 5 bases, with 9 bases remaining between them. CDR3 sequence reads: CASSQYRGTEAFF. The CDR3 nucleotides read TGTGCCAGCAGCCAATACCGAGGTACTGAAGCTTTCTTT.

This clonotype showed up just once. One end of the junction fails to match germline, which may point to a read error. V is TRBV7-9 and J is TRBJ2-7; the D gene is possibly TRBD2 (5 bases). CDR1 and CDR2 from the germline V gene are SEHNR and FQNEAQ (reference sequence). The CDR3 covers 12 residues. CDR3 amino acids: CASSSDSYKQYF. The CDR3 DNA follows: TGTGCCAGCAGCTCGGACTCCTACAAGCAGTACTTC.

V usage is TRBV29-1 and J usage is TRBJ1-1; 7 nucleotides match TRBD1. This CDR3 has 13 residues. The germline V gene has CDR1 SQVTM and CDR2 ANQGSEA. V lost 6 bases, J lost 3 bases, and 7 bases stayed unmatched. In DNA form, the CDR3 reads TGCAGCGTGGCACAGGGGTGGGACACTGAAGCTTTCTTT. Amino acid sequence: CSVAQGWDTEAFF.

This clonotype showed up just a few times. The CDR3 region has the DNA TGTGCCAGCAGTTACTCGGCGGTTAGCTCCTACGAGCAGTACTTC. Translation gives CASSYSAVSSYEQYF. The chain has TRBV6-2 or TRBV6-3 and TRBJ2-7; no clear D. Germline V lookup: CDR1 MNHEY, CDR2 SVGEGT. Trimming removed 0 bases at V and 0 bases at J, with 9 bases between. This CDR3 has 15 residues.

The V and J genes are TRBV7-2 and TRBJ2-5; unclear D gene. This CDR3 is 13 amino acids long. V was cut by 7 bases and J by 1 base, with 10 bases left in between. Germline V gene lookup returns CDR1 SGHTA and CDR2 FQGNSA. CDR3 bases: TGTGCCAGCACCCCGTGGGCCCAAGAGACCCAGTACTTC. Protein product: CASTPWAQETQYF.

In this sample, this clonotype turned up once. This sequence joins TRBV6-1 and TRBJ2-5; D might be TRBD1 (7 bases). Germline V CDR1 and CDR2: MNHNS, SASEGT. V lost 7 bases to trimming and J lost 3 bases, with 18 bases between them. The CDR3 is 15 amino acids. CDR3: CASKESQGGEETQYF. CDR3 nucleotides: TGTGCCAGCAAAGAGAGTCAGGGGGGTGAAGAGACCCAGTACTTC.

The table lists this clonotype with a few counts. V usage is TRBV12-3 or TRBV12-4 and J usage is TRBJ1-2, with TRBD1 as a possible D gene (6 bases). The CDR3 has 13 amino acids. V was pared by 6 bases and J by 5 bases, with 13 bases between. CDR3 loop: CASSPAGVYGYTF. In DNA form, the CDR3 reads TGTGCCAGCAGCCCAGCAGGGGTTTATGGCTACACCTTC.

This clonotype showed up just a few times. This rearrangement joins TRBV6-5 to TRBJ1-2, with D possibly being TRBD1 (6 bases). CDR3 length: 15 residues. Germline assignment: CDR1 MNHEY and CDR2 SVGAGI. V lost 0 bases and J lost 4, with 12 bases in between. CDR3: CASSYSTGALYGYTF. The CDR3 bases are TGTGCCAGCAGTTACTCGACAGGTGCTCTCTATGGCTACACCTTC.

J is TRBJ2-2 and V is TRBV27; D gene unclear. Germline V lookup: CDR1 MNHEY, CDR2 SMNVEV (reference sequence). The V end was cut by 0 bases, the J end by 1 base, with 6 bases between. The CDR3 loop spans 15 amino acids. The CDR3 DNA is TGTGCCAGCAGTTTATCGATAGGGAACACCGGGGAGCTGTTTTTT. Its protein is CASSLSIGNTGELFF.

The rearrangement links TRBV20-1 to TRBJ2-7; 9 nucleotides align to TRBD1. Gene TRBJ2-5 matches the end of the DNA better, so the J call may be wrong. The CDR3 has 15 residues. CDR1 and CDR2 (germline): DFQATT, SNEGSKA (reference sequence). CDR3 bases: TGCAGTGCTAGAGATCGGACAGGGGTGAGAGAGACCCAGTACTTC. Its protein product is CSARDRTGVRETQYF.

The chain uses TRBV7-9 and TRBJ2-1, with 9 bases fitting TRBD2. Germline CDR1 reads SEHNR; CDR2 reads FQNEAQ (reference sequence). The CDR3 spans 13 residues. The junction had 5 bases not matched to a gene; V was cut back by 4 bases and J by 10 bases. In nucleotides, the CDR3 is TGTGCCAGCAGCTCTCCCCTAGCGGGAGAGCAGTTCTTC. As protein: CASSSPLAGEQFF.

This clonotype was recorded only once. The junction does not match germline at one end; this may be a read error. The chain combines TRBV27 with TRBJ2-7; no clear D gene. With the DNA end fitting TRBJ2-4 better, the J assignment may be wrong. Per germline, CDR1 MNHEY and CDR2 SMNVEV (reference sequence). CDR3 length: 11 residues. The CDR3 coding sequence is TGTGCCGGCAGTTTAGGTAACATTCAGTACTTC. Translation: CAGSLGNIQYF.

V gene TRBV15 combines with J gene TRBJ2-7, with D maybe TRBD1 (5 bases). This CDR3 has 14 residues. CDR1 LNHNV and CDR2 YYDKDF come from the germline V gene (reference sequence). Trimming took 1 base from V and 1 from J, leaving 8 bases between them. The CDR3 protein is CATSRVDISYEQYF. In nucleotides, the CDR3 is TGTGCCACCAGCAGAGTGGACATTTCCTACGAGCAGTACTTC.

The CDR3 protein is CASSLGRASSEQYF. CDR3 nucleotide sequence: TGTGCCAGCAGCTTAGGGAGGGCCTCGTCCGAGCAGTACTTC. The rearrangement joins TRBV11-1 to TRBJ2-5; TRBD2 might be the D (6 bases). The J call could be wrong; TRBJ2-7 is a better fit for the DNA end. The CDR3 is made up of 14 amino acids. Germline CDR1 is SGHAT and CDR2 is FQDESV (reference sequence).

The rearrangement uses TRBV13 and TRBJ1-1; a weak D match, TRBD1 (5 bases). The germline V and J ends were trimmed by 1 base and 1 base, with 16 bases remaining between them. The CDR3 is 17 residues long. Germline loops: CDR1 PRHDT, CDR2 FYEKMQ (reference sequence). The CDR3 is CASSLEGEGAWNTEAFF. Written as DNA, the CDR3 is TGTGCCAGCAGCTTAGAAGGGGAGGGCGCGTGGAACACTGAAGCTTTCTTT.

This clonotype has a handful of counts. The chain employs TRBV3-1 and TRBJ2-1; the D gene is possibly TRBD1 (6 bases). Trimming pared 1 base from V and 2 bases from J, leaving 9 bases between. CDR1 and CDR2 (germline): LGHDT, YNNKEL (reference sequence). The length of the CDR3 is 15 residues. The CDR3 reads CASSQGYRAYNEQFF. CDR3 nucleotide sequence: TGTGCCAGCAGCCAAGGATACAGGGCCTACAATGAGCAGTTCTTC.

The chain employs TRBV28 and TRBJ2-7, with 9 bases identical to TRBD2. The J call is in doubt because the DNA end fits TRBJ2-5 better. Germline V gives CDR1 MDHEN, CDR2 SYDVKM. The CDR3 sequence is 15 residues long. The CDR3 bases are TGTGCCAGCAGTCGAGTAGAACTAGCGGGAGAGACCCAGTACTTC. Encoded protein: CASSRVELAGETQYF.

The CDR3 DNA sequence: TGTGCCAGCAGCTCGCCGGGACAGGGGGTAGTTAATGAGCAGTTCTTC. Its protein product is CASSSPGQGVVNEQFF. This chain connects TRBV5-6 to TRBJ2-1, with 11 bases identical to TRBD1. Germline CDR1 SGHDT, CDR2 YYEEEE. The CDR3 contains 16 residues. V dropped 3 bases and J dropped 7; count of bases not matched to a gene: 9.